The table lists the clone carrying this T cell receptor (beta chain) with a few counts. Its specificity is unknown. Thawed unstimulated PBMCs were FACS-sorted by CD3, CD4 and CD8 into two populations. This sample stems from a study of T cell clones after liver transplantation. Study-level information: In this trial, immunosuppression withdrawal was attempted within 2 years of liver transplant. HCV positivity affected three of eight recipients; the rest lacked autoimmune or viral indications.

General study results and limits: Small, mixed patient groups and varying post-transplant times limit these conclusions.

Clones were sequenced by immunoSEQ multiplex PCR, and TCRdb holds only the in-frame ones, with some missing. The table lists some 9,500 clones, over 60% of them singletons. V was clipped by 2 bases and J by 4 bases; unmatched bases: 0. The CDR3 runs to 14 residues. CDR1 and CDR2 from the germline V gene are MRHNA and SNTAGT. The specimen was CD8+ T cells from blood, collected at the approximately 16-month timepoint. This receptor was obtained from a human patient who received a liver transplant. Certain T cells may be donor cells from the graft. The chain combines TRBV6-4 with TRBJ2-3; TRBD2 matches 10 bases. As DNA, the CDR3 is TGTGCCAGCAGTGACGGGACTAGCGCAGATACGCAGTATTTT. It encodes CASSDGTSADTQYF.